This TCR beta chain was identified during a study of blood T cell repertoires in COVID-19. Germline values: CDR1 MNHEY, CDR2 SMNVEV (reference sequence). V was cut by 6 bases and J by 4 bases, with 16 bases left in between. The length of the CDR3 is 15 residues. Libraries were prepared by immunoSEQ multiplex PCR; TCRdb keeps only in-frame clonotypes and omits some of them. The profile covers hundreds of thousands of clones, with approximately 83% appearing a single time and 3.3% taken by the ten largest. This TCR was recovered from a woman aged 40 to 49 with acute COVID-19. The chain employs TRBV27 and TRBJ2-1; the D gene is possibly TRBD2 (6 bases). The sequencing input was PBMCs or T cells enriched from blood (not recorded which). CDR3 in DNA: TGTGCCAGCAGGGGGGGTGGGGACTTGTACAATGAGCAGTTCTTC. Its translation: CASRGGGDLYNEQFF.